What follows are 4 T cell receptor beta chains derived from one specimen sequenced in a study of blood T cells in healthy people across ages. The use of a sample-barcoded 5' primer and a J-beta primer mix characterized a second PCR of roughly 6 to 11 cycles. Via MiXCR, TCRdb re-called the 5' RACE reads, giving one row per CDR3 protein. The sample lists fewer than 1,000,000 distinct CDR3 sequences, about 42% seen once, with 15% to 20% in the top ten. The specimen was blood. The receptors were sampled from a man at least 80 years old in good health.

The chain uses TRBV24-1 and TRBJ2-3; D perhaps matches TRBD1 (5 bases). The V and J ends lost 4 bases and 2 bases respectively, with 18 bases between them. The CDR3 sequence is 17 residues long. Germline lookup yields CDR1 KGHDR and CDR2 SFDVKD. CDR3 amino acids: CATSENVETVITDTQYF. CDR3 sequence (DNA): TGTGCCACCAGTGAAAACGTAGAGACAGTTATCACAGATACGCAGTATTTT.

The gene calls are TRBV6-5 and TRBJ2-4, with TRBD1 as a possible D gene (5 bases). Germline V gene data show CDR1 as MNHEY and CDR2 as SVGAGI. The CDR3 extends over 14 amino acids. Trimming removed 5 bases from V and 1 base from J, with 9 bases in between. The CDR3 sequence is CASSARVAKNIQYF. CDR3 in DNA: TGTGCCAGCAGTGCCAGGGTTGCCAAAAACATTCAGTACTTC.

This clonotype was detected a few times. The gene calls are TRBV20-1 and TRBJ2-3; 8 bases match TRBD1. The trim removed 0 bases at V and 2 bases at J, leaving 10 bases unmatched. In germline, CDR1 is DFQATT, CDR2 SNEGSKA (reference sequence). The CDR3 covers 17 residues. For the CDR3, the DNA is TGCAGTGCTAGAGATGGGACAGGTGCCCCCCTCACAGATACGCAGTATTTT. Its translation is CSARDGTGAPLTDTQYF.

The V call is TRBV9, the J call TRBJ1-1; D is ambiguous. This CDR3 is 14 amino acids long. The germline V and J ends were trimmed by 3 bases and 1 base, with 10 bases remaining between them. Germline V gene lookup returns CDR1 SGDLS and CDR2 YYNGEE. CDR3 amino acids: CASSAREANTEAFF. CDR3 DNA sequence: TGTGCCAGCAGCGCCCGAGAAGCGAACACTGAAGCTTTCTTT.